The clone carrying this T cell receptor (beta chain) occurred a few times. In the same sample, other DNA sequences code for this CDR3. Measured with immunoSEQ multiplex PCR; TCRdb has only the in-frame clones, and not every one. The repertoire has 150,000 to 200,000 clones, 89% of them found once; the top ten carry 2% to 2.5%. This sample is drawn from a study of blood T cell repertoires in COVID-19. About the study: Donors in the United States, Italy and Spain gave samples during acute or convalescent COVID-19. PBMCs, B-cell-depleted T cells, or T cells were the source of the cDNA or gDNA that made up the material.

In germline, CDR1 is MGHRA, CDR2 YSYEKL. This CDR3 region has 16 residues. Trimming pared 1 base from V and 3 bases from J, leaving 15 bases between. This TCR was sampled from a woman between 35 and 50 years old with acute COVID-19. Sequenced material: PBMCs or T cells enriched from blood (not recorded which). The chain couples TRBV4-1 to TRBJ1-2; D is unresolved. In DNA, the CDR3 is TGCGCCAGCAGCCAAGCTACGGGGAACAGACACTATGGCTACACCTTC. Amino acid sequence: CASSQATGNRHYGYTF.